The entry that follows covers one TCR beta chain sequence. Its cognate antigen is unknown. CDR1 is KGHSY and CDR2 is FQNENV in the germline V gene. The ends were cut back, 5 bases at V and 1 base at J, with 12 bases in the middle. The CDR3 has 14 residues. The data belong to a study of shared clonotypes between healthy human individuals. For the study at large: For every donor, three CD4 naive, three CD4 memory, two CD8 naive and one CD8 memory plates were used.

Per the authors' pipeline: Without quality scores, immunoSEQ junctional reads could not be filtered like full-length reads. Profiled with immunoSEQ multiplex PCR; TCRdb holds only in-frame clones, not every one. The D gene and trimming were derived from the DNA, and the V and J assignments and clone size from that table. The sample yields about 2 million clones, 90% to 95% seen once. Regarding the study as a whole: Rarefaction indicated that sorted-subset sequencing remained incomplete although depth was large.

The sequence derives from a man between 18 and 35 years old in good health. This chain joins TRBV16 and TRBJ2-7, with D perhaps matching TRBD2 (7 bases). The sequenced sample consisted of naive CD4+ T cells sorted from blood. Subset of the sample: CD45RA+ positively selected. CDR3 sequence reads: CASSREGGSYEQYF. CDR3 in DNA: TGTGCCAGCAGCAGGGAGGGGGGATCCTACGAGCAGTACTTC.